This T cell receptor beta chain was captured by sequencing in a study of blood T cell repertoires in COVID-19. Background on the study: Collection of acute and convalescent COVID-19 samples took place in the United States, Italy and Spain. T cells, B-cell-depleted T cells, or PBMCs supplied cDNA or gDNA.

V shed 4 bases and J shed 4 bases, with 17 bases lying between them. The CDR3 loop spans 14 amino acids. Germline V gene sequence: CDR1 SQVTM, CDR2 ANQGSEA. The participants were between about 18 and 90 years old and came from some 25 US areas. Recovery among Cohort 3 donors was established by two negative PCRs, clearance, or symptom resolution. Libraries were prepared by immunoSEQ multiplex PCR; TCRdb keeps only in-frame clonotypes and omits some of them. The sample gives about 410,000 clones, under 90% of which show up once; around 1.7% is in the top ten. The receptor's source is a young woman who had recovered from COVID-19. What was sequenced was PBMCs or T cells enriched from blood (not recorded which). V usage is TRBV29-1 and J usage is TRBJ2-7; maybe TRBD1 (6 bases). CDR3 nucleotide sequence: TGCAGCGTTGGGGGGCCCGAGACCGCTTACGAGCAGTACTTC. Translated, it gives CSVGGPETAYEQYF.